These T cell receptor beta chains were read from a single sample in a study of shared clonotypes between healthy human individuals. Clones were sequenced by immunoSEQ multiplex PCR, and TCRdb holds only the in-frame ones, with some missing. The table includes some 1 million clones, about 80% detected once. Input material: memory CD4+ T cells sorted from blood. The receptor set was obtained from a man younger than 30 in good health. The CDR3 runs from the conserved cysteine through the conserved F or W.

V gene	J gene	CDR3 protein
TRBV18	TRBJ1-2	CASSPVQGRLPNYGYTF
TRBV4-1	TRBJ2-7	CASSQEMSRYEQYF
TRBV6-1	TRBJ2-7	CASRKEIPPAYEQYF
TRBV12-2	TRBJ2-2	CASRQGNTGELFF
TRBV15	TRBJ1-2	CATSRDQTDHGYTF
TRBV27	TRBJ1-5	CASRETGGGQPQHF
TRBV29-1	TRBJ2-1	CSVVGGSPGNEQFF
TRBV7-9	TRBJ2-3	CASSPAADTQYF
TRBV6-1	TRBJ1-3	CASSEGVGWPAGNTIYF
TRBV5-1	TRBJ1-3	CASSLQGGNTIYF
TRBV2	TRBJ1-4	CASSGLPDTTNEKLFF
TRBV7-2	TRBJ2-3	CASSLASRVAGTADTQYF
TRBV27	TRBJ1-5	CASSFVGESNQPQHF
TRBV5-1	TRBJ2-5	CASSLGAGGPVETQYF
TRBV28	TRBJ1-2	CASSLKGAGVYGYTF
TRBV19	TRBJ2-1	CASSPQDLSYNEQFF
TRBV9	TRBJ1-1	CASSVGINTEAFF
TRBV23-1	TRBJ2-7	CASSQSRDRGTYEQYF
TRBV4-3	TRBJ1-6	CASSQGTGPSPLHF
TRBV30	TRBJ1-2	CAWSVGKAVGGYTF
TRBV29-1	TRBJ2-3	CSVVSGDTDTQYF
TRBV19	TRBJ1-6	CASSAAVGGDSPLHF
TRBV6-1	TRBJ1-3	CASSPQALNTIYF
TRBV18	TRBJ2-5	CASSRTSGSDLTQETQYF
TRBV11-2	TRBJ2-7	CASRQGSEQYF
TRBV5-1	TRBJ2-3	CASSLDGDRVTDTQYF
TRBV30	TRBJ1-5	CAWSVDRGNQPQHF
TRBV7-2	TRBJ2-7	CASSPAGRGQGLYEQYF
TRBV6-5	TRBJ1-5	CASSQGVYQPQHF
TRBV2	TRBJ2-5	CASSDPLGEGQQETQYF
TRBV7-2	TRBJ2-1	CASSLGGTLYNEQFF
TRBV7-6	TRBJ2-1	CASSTPAGSSYNEQFF
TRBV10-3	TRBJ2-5	CAISVQETQYF
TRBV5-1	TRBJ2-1	CASSLAGNNEQFF
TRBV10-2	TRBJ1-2	CASTTGPSYGYTF
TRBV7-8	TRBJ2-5	CASSLLQETQYF
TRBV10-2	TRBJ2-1	CASSERGASRNEQFF
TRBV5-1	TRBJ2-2	CASRDSFTGELFF
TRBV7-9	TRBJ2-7	CASSNMGPYEQYF
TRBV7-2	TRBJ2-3	CASGLSGGDTQYF
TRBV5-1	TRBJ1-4	CASSLTGTATNEKLFF
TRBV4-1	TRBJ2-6	CASSQDAGTSSGANVLTF
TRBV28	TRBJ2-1	CASRGGGYNEQFF
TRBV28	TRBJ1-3	CASSSQGALGNTIYF
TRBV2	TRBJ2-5	CASSADSAQETQYF
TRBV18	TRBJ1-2	CASSPQGGGYTF
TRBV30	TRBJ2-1	CAWRIGPYNEQFF
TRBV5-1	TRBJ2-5	CASSLAGGAGETQYF
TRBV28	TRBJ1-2	CASSLRQGFYGYTF
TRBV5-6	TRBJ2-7	CASSLSRSPVPYEQYF
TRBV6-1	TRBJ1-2	CASSVTGERGYTF
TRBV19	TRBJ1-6	CASSIQNSPLHF
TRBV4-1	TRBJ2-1	CASSQPDSYNEQFF
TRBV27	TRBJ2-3	CASSLLQGPDTQYF
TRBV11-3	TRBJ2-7	CASSLGENYEQYF
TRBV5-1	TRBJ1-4	CASSAGQGNEKLFF
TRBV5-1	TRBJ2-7	CASSLGQGAYEQYF
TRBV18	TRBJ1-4	CASSRGQTNEKLFF
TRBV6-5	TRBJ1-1	CASNTAGALNTEAFF
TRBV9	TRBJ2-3	CASSVTRTDTQYF